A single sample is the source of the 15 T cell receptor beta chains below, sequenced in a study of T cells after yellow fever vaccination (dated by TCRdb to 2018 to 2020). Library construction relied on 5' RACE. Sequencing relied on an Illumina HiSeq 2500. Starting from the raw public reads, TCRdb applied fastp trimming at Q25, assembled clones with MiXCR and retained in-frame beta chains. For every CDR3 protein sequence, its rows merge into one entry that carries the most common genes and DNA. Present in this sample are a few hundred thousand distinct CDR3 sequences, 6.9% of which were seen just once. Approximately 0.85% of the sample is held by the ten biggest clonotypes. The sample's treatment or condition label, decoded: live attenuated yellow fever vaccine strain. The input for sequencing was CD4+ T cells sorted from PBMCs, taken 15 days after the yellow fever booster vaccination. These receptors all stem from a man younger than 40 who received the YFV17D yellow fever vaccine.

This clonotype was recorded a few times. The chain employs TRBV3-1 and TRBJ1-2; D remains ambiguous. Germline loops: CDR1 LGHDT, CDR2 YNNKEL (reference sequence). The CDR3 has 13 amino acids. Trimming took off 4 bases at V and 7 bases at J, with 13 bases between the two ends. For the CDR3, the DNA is TGTGCCAGCAGCCCTCGGGAAGTGAGTGGCTACACCTTC. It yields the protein CASSPREVSGYTF.

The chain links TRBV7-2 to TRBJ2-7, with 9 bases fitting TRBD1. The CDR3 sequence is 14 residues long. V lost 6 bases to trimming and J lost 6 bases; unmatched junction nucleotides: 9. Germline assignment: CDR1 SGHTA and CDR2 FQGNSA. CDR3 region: CASRDGTGSLEQYF. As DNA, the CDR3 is TGTGCCAGCAGAGATGGGACAGGGTCTCTCGAGCAGTACTTC.

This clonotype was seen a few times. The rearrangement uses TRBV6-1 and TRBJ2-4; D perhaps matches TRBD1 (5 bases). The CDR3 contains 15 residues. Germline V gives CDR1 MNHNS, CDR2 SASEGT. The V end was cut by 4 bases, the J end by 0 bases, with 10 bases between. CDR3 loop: CASSGQSRAKNIQYF. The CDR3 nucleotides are TGTGCCAGCAGTGGACAGTCGAGAGCCAAAAACATTCAGTACTTC.

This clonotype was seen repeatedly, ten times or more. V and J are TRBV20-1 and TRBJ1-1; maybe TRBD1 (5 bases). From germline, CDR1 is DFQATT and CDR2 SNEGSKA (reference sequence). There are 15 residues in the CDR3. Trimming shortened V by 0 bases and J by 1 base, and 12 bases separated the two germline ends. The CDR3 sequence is CSAREEGRGNTEAFF. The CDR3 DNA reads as TGCAGTGCTAGAGAGGAGGGTAGGGGGAACACTGAAGCTTTCTTT.

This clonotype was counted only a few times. The CDR3 loop reads CSVVEGLNTEAFF. As DNA, the CDR3 is TGCAGCGTTGTGGAAGGCCTGAACACTGAAGCTTTCTTT. This chain links TRBV29-1 with TRBJ1-1; D uncertain. The CDR3 length is 13 residues. Germline V CDR1 and CDR2: SQVTM, ANQGSEA. V was shortened by 4 bases and J by 0 bases, with 9 bases between the two germline ends. The complete variable domain, with remaining parts taken from reference TRBV29-1 and TRBJ1-1, reads SAVISQKPSRDICQRGTSLTIQCQVDSQVTMMFWYRQQPGQSLTLIATANQGSEATYESGFVIDKFPISRPNLTFSTLTVSNMSPEDSSIYLCSVVEGLNTEAFFGQGTRLTVV.

This CDR3 is CASPNEQFF. In DNA, the CDR3 is TGTGCCAGCCCCAATGAGCAGTTCTTC. This sequence joins TRBV7-9 and TRBJ2-1; D unclear. CDR1 SEHNR and CDR2 FQNEAQ come from the germline V gene (reference sequence). V was clipped by 8 bases and J by 6 bases, with 2 bases between them. This CDR3 is built from 9 residues. Full variable domain (outside the CDR3, taken from reference TRBV7-9 and TRBJ2-1): DTGVSQNPRHKITKRGQNVTFRCDPISEHNRLYWYRQTLGQGPEFLTYFQNEAQLEKSRLLSDRFSAERPKGSFSTLEIQRTEQGDSAMYLCASPNEQFFGPGTRLTVL.

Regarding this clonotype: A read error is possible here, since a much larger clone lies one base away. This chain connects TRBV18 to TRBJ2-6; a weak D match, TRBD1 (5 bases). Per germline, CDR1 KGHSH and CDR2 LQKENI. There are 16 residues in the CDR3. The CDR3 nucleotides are TGTGCCAGCTCACCAAACACGCGTTCTGGGGCCAACCTCCTGACTTTC. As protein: CASSPNTRSGANLLTF.

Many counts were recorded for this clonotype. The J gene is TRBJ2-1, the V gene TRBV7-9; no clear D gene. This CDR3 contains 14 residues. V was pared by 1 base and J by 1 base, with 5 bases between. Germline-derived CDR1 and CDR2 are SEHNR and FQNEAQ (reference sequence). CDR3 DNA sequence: TGTGCCAGCAGCTTAGGCCTTTCCTACAATGAGCAGTTCTTC. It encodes CASSLGLSYNEQFF.

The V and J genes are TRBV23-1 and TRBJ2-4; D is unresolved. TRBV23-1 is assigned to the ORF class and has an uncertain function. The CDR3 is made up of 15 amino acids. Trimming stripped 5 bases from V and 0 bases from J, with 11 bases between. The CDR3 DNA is TGCGCCAGCAGTTCAATTACCTTAGCCAAAAACATTCAGTACTTC. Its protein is CASSSITLAKNIQYF.

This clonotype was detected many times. The CDR3 bases are TGTGCCAGCAGTGTATGGGGACAAGAGACCCAGTACTTC. Encoded protein: CASSVWGQETQYF. The chain uses TRBV6-1 and TRBJ2-5; D unclear. Germline CDR1 and CDR2: MNHNS and SASEGT. CDR3 length equals 13 residues. The V and J ends lost 4 bases and 2 bases respectively, with 8 bases between them.

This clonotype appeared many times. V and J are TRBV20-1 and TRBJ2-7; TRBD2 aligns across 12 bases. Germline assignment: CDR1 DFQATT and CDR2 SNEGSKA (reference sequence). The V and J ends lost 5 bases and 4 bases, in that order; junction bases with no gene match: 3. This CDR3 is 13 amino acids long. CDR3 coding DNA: TGCAGTGCTCCGACTAGCGGGAGATACGAGCAGTACTTC. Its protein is CSAPTSGRYEQYF.

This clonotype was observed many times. CDR3 residues: CASSPGLAALYEQYF. The CDR3 nucleotides read TGCGCCAGCAGCCCCGGACTAGCGGCACTCTACGAGCAGTACTTC. The V call is TRBV5-1, the J call TRBJ2-7; 10 bases fit TRBD2. This CDR3 is built from 15 residues. Germline lookup yields CDR1 SGHRS and CDR2 YFSETQ. V gave up 4 bases and J gave up 3 bases; unmatched junction bases: 7.

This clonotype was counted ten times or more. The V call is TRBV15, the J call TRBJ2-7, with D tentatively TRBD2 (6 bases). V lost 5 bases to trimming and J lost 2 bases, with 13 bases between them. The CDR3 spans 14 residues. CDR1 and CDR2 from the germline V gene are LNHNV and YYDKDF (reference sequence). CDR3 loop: CATSYLAPAYEQYF. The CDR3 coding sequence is TGTGCCACCAGCTATCTAGCGCCGGCCTACGAGCAGTACTTC.

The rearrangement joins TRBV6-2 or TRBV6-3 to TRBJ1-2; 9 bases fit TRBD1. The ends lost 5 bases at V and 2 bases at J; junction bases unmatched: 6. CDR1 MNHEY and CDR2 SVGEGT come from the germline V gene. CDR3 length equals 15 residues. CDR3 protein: CASSDPGQGNYGYTF. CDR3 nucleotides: TGTGCCAGCAGTGATCCGGGACAGGGAAACTATGGCTACACCTTC.

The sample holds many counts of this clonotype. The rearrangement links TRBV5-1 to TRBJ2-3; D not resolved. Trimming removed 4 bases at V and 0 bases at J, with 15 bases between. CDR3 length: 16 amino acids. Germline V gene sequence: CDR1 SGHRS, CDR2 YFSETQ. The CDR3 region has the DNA TGCGCCAGCAGCGTCTCTGGAACAACTAGCACAGATACGCAGTATTTT. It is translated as CASSVSGTTSTDTQYF.